Following are 20 T cell receptor beta chains from one sample sequenced in a study of blood T cell repertoires in COVID-19. Sequenced by immunoSEQ multiplex PCR; TCRdb stores in-frame clones only, minus some. In the table there are around 300,000 clones, roughly nine tenths of which are singletons. Sequenced input: PBMCs or T cells enriched from blood (not recorded which). These receptors were obtained from a woman between 40 and 55 years old who had recovered from COVID-19.

This rearrangement joins TRBV19 to TRBJ2-1; 9 positions match TRBD1. V was clipped by 7 bases and J by 12 bases; unmatched bases: 19. The CDR3 loop spans 16 amino acids. Germline loops: CDR1 LNHDA, CDR2 SQIVND (reference sequence). The CDR3 region has the DNA TGTGCCAGTACCCCCCAAGGGACAGGGTTGTTAAAGGTGCAGTTCTTC. Translating gives CASTPQGTGLLKVQFF. Together with reference TRBV19 and TRBJ2-1, the CDR3 gives the full variable domain: DGGITQSPKYLFRKEGQNVTLSCEQNLNHDAMYWYRQDPGQGLRLIYYSQIVNDFQKGDIAEGYSVSREKKESFPLTVTSAQKNPTAFYLCASTPQGTGLLKVQFFGPGTRLTVL.

The gene calls are TRBV11-2 and TRBJ2-6; 8 bases line up with TRBD1. Germline V gene sequence: CDR1 SGHAT, CDR2 FQNNGV. V shed 4 bases, J shed 0 bases, and the junction held 2 bases outside the gene matches. The CDR3 spans 16 residues. The CDR3 region is CASSSTGGSGANVLTF. The CDR3 bases are TGTGCCAGCAGCTCAACAGGGGGCTCTGGGGCCAACGTCCTGACTTTC.

The chain uses TRBV28 and TRBJ1-2, with a possible D match to TRBD1 (5 bases). CDR3 length: 15 residues. V lost 8 bases, J lost 8 bases, and 24 bases lay in between. CDR1 is MDHEN and CDR2 is SYDVKM in the germline V gene. CDR3 region: CASRTLTGNPLGYTF. For the CDR3, the DNA is TGTGCCAGCCGTACGCTAACAGGCAATCCCCTGGGCTACACCTTC.

This chain links TRBV28 with TRBJ1-5, with D perhaps TRBD1 (5 bases). This CDR3 is built from 16 residues. Germline CDR1 reads MDHEN; CDR2 reads SYDVKM. Trimming stripped 10 bases from V and 0 bases from J, with 19 bases between. The CDR3 loop is CATLFYGGSSNQPQHF. In DNA, the CDR3 is TGTGCCACCCTTTTTTATGGGGGGTCTAGCAATCAGCCCCAGCATTTT. Supplemented by reference TRBV28 and TRBJ1-5, the full variable domain reads DVKVTQSSRYLVKRTGEKVFLECVQDMDHENMFWYRQDPGLGLRLIYFSYDVKMKEKGDIPEGYSVSREKKERFSLILESASTNQTSMYLCATLFYGGSSNQPQHFGDGTRLSIL.

V is TRBV7-9 and J is TRBJ2-7; weak D call: TRBD1 (6 bases). Germline CDR1 reads SEHNR; CDR2 reads FQNEAQ (reference sequence). V dropped 1 base and J dropped 5 bases, with 21 bases sitting between them. The CDR3 spans 17 residues. CDR3 DNA sequence: TGTGCCAGCAGCTTAGGGGTGGGGGCCGCAGGGGCGCACGAGCAGTACTTC. Protein: CASSLGVGAAGAHEQYF.

This clone has a single count. This chain connects TRBV6-2 or TRBV6-3 to TRBJ2-5; D not certain. V gave up 1 base and J gave up 5 bases, with 11 bases separating them. The CDR3 contains 14 residues. The germline V gene has CDR1 MNHEY and CDR2 SVGEGT. Here the CDR3 reads CASSYFSLRETQYF. DNA for the CDR3: TGTGCCAGCAGTTACTTTTCACTTCGGGAGACCCAGTACTTC.

This clone was picked up a small number of times. J is TRBJ1-2 and V is TRBV5-1; D not resolved. Germline V gives CDR1 SGHRS, CDR2 YFSETQ. This CDR3 region has 13 residues. Deletions cut 4 bases from V and 5 bases from J, with 12 bases between. CDR3 sequence (DNA): TGCGCCAGCAGCCTGGATACTGCTTATGGCTACACCTTC. Translating gives CASSLDTAYGYTF.

This clone was recorded only once. This chain uses TRBV13 with TRBJ1-6, with D perhaps TRBD1 (6 bases). CDR1 is PRHDT, CDR2 FYEKMQ, per germline (reference sequence). The CDR3 runs to 15 residues. Deletions cut 5 bases from V and 7 bases from J, with 15 bases between. CDR3 coding DNA: TGTGCCAGCAGCCTCCGGGGGGGCGGGAATTCACCCCTCCACTTT. Translation gives CASSLRGGGNSPLHF.

The chain is built from TRBV7-2 and TRBJ2-5; D is unresolved. The V end was cut by 4 bases, the J end by 4 bases, with 16 bases between. CDR3 length: 15 amino acids. Germline CDR1 and CDR2: SGHTA and FQGNSA. The CDR3 reads CASSSPLGLRETQYF. CDR3 bases: TGTGCCAGCAGCTCCCCTCTGGGCCTCCGAGAGACCCAGTACTTC.

This clone was counted a single time. The CDR3 sequence is CASSPTAEANEKLFF. CDR3 DNA sequence: TGTGCCAGCAGCCCCACAGCGGAGGCTAATGAAAAACTGTTTTTT. The chain has TRBV28 and TRBJ1-4; D not resolved. Trimming left V 6 bases short and J 3 bases short, with 14 bases between. Germline V lookup: CDR1 MDHEN, CDR2 SYDVKM. The CDR3 consists of 15 residues.

J is TRBJ1-1 and V is TRBV6-6, with D maybe TRBD1 (6 bases). The CDR3 covers 15 residues. Germline V CDR1 and CDR2: MNHNY, SVGAGI (reference sequence). Trimming shortened V by 6 bases and J by 1 base, and 15 bases separated the two germline ends. The DNA for the CDR3 is TGTGCCAGCAGGTACGGACAGACGGAGAACACTGAAGCTTTCTTT. Translation: CASRYGQTENTEAFF.

The V and J genes are TRBV27 and TRBJ2-7; 8 bases are shared with TRBD1. The V gene's germline CDR1 is MNHEY and CDR2 SMNVEV (reference sequence). V shed 0 bases, J shed 0 bases, and the junction held 16 bases outside the gene matches. This CDR3 spans 20 amino acids. CDR3 amino acids: CASSLSGPGTGRHFSYEQYF. DNA of the CDR3: TGTGCCAGCAGTTTATCGGGCCCCGGGACAGGAAGACATTTCTCCTACGAGCAGTACTTC.

This chain joins TRBV19 and TRBJ2-1; 8 bases are shared with TRBD2. This CDR3 comprises 15 residues. V dropped 4 bases and J dropped 5; count of bases not matched to a gene: 7. CDR1 and CDR2 (germline): LNHDA, SQIVND (reference sequence). The chain's CDR3 is CASSTLPTSDNEQFF. CDR3 bases: TGTGCCAGTAGTACCCTCCCGACTAGCGACAATGAGCAGTTCTTC.

V and J are TRBV6-5 and TRBJ1-4; D not certain. The CDR3 runs 12 residues. Trimming left V 4 bases short and J 4 bases short, with 4 bases between. CDR1 and CDR2 (germline): MNHEY, SVGAGI. CDR3 nucleotide sequence: TGTGCCAGCAGTTCCAGTAATGAAAAACTGTTTTTT. Residues: CASSSSNEKLFF.

This clone was detected a few times. The chain employs TRBV4-3 and TRBJ2-2; 10 bases fit TRBD2. From germline, CDR1 is LGHNA and CDR2 YSLEER. CDR3 length: 17 amino acids. With 0 bases clipped from V and 7 bases from J, the junction kept 8 bases outside the gene matches. CDR3 sequence (DNA): TGCGCCAGCAGCCAAGAAAGAAGCGGGAGGGCCATCGGGGAGCTGTTTTTT. Its protein product is CASSQERSGRAIGELFF.

V gene TRBV28 combines with J gene TRBJ1-1; unclear D gene. The germline V gene encodes CDR1 MDHEN and CDR2 SYDVKM. Trimming removed 4 bases from V and 1 base from J, with 4 bases in between. This CDR3 comprises 12 residues. In DNA form, the CDR3 reads TGTGCCAGCAGTTGGCCGAACACTGAAGCTTTCTTT. The encoded protein is CASSWPNTEAFF.

This clone was counted many times. The chain employs TRBV7-9 and TRBJ2-1, with 8 nucleotides matching TRBD1. Germline V gives CDR1 SEHNR, CDR2 FQNEAQ (reference sequence). This CDR3 is built from 15 residues. V dropped 5 bases and J dropped 5; count of bases not matched to a gene: 8. This CDR3 reads CASSDRGYSNNEQFF. CDR3 nucleotides: TGTGCCAGCAGCGACAGGGGATACTCGAACAATGAGCAGTTCTTC.

The chain's CDR3 is CASSLVGGAGDHGYTF. The CDR3, as DNA: TGTGCCAGCAGCTTGGTGGGGGGCGCGGGAGATCATGGCTACACCTTC. The J gene is TRBJ1-2, the V gene TRBV5-6; tentatively, D is TRBD1 (6 bases). CDR1 is SGHDT, CDR2 YYEEEE, per germline. This CDR3 is 16 amino acids long. The germline V and J ends were trimmed by 0 bases and 6 bases, with 18 bases remaining between them.

This sequence joins TRBV7-2 and TRBJ2-1; D not resolved. Germline-derived CDR1 and CDR2 are SGHTA and FQGNSA. The CDR3 is 15 amino acids. Trimming removed 3 bases from V and 2 bases from J, with 11 bases in between. The CDR3 protein is CASSLRWSAYNEQFF. The CDR3 DNA sequence: TGTGCCAGCAGCTTGCGATGGAGCGCCTACAATGAGCAGTTCTTC.

V is TRBV5-6 and J is TRBJ2-2, with 7 bases lining up with TRBD2. In germline, CDR1 is SGHDT, CDR2 YYEEEE. Trimming at V came to 4 bases and at J to 7 bases, leaving 13 bases not matched to a gene. The CDR3 length is 16 residues. CDR3 loop: CASSLLAEGFDGELFF. For the CDR3, the DNA is TGTGCCAGCAGCCTTCTAGCGGAGGGTTTCGACGGGGAGCTGTTTTTT.